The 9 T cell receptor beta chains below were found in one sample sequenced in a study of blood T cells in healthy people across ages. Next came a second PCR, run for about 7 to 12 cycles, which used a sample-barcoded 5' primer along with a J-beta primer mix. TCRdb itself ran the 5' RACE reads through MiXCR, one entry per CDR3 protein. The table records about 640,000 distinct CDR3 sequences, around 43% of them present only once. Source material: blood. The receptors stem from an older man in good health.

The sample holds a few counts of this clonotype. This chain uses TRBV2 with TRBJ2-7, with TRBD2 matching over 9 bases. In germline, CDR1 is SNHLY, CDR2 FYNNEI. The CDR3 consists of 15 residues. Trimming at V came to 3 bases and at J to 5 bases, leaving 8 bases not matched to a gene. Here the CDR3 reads CASSDGSGSRNEQYF. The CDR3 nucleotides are TGTGCCAGCAGTGATGGTAGCGGGAGTAGGAACGAGCAGTACTTC.

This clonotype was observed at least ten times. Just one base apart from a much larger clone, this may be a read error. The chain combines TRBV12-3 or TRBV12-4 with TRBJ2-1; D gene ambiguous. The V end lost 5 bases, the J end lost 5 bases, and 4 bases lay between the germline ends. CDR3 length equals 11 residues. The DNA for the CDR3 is TGTGCCAGCAGTCGAAACAATGAGCAGTTCTTC. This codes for CASSRNNEQFF.

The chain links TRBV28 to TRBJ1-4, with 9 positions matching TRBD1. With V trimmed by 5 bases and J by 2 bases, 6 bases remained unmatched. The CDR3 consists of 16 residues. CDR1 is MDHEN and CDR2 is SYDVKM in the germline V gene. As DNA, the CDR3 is TGTGCCAGCAGTGAGGGGACAGGGAGGACTAATGAAAAACTGTTTTTT. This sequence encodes CASSEGTGRTNEKLFF.

The CDR3 loop reads CASSFALGGGSSYEQYF. CDR3 nucleotide sequence: TGTGCCAGCAGCTTCGCCCTTGGGGGCGGGAGCTCCTACGAGCAGTACTTC. The rearrangement links TRBV7-9 to TRBJ2-7, with D maybe TRBD2 (7 bases). V was trimmed by 3 bases and J by 0 bases, leaving 18 bases between them. The CDR3 length is 17 residues. Germline V CDR1 and CDR2: SEHNR, FQNEAQ (reference sequence).

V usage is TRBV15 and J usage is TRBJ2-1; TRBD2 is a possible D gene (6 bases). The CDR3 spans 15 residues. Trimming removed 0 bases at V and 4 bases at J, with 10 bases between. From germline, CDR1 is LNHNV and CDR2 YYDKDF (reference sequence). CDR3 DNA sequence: TGTGCCACCAGCAGAGATGGGGAGGAGTACAATGAGCAGTTCTTC. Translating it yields CATSRDGEEYNEQFF.

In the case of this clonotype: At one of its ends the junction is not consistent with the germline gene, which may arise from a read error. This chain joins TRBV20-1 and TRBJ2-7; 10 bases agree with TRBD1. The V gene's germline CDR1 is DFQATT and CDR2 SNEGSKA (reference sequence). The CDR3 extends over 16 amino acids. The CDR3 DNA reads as TGCAGTGCTGGCCGGGACAGGGGCTCCAGCTCCCACGAGCAGTACTTC. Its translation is CSAGRDRGSSSHEQYF.

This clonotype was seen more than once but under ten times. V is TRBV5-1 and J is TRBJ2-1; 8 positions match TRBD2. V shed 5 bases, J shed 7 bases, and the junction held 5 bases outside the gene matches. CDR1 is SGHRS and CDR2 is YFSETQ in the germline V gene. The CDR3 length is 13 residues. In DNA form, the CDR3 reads TGCGCCAGCAGGCTTGGGACTAGTAATGAGCAGTTCTTC. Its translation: CASRLGTSNEQFF.

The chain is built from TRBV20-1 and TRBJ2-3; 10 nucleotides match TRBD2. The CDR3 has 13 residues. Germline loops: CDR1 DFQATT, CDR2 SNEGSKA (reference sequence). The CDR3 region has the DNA TGCGGGATAGCGGGAGGAAATACAGATACGCAGTATTTT. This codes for CGIAGGNTDTQYF.

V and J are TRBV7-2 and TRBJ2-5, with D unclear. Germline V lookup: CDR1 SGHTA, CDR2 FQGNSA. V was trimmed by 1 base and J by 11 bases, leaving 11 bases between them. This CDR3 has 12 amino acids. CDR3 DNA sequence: TGTGCCAGCAGCTTAGGACGGATTGAGCAGTACTTC. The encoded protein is CASSLGRIEQYF.